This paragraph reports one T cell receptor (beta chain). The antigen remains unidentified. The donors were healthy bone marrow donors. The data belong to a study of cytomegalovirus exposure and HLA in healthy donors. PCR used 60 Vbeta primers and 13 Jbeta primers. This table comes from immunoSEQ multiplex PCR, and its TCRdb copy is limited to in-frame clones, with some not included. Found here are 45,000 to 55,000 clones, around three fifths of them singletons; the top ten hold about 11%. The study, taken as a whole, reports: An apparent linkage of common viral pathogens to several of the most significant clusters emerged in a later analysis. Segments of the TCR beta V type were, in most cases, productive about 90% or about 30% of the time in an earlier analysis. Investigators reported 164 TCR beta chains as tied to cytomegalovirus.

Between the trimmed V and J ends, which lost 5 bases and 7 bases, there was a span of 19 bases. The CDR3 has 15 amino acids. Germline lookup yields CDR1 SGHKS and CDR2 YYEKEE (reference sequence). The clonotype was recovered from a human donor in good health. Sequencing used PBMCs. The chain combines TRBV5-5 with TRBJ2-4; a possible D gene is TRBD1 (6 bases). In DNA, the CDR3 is TGTGCCAGCAGTCCATCGGGGCCAGGGGTGAACATTCAGTACTTC. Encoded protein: CASSPSGPGVNIQYF.